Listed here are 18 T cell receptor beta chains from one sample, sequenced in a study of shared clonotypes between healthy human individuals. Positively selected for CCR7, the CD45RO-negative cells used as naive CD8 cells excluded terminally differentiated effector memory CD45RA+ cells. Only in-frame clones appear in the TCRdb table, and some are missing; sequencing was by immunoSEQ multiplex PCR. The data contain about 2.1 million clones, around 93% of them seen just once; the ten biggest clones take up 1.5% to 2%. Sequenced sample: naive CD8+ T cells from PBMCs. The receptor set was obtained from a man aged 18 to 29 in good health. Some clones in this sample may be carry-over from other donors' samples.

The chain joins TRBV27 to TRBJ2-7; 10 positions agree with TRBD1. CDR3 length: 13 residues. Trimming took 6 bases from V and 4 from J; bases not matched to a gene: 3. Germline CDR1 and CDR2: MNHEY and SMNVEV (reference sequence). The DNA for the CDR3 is TGTGCCAGCAGCGGGACAGGGGCGTACGAGCAGTACTTC. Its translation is CASSGTGAYEQYF.

The CDR3 here is CASSVSGGRAPDTQYF. In nucleotides, the CDR3 is TGTGCCAGCAGCGTATCGGGCGGGAGGGCCCCAGATACGCAGTATTTT. The rearrangement joins TRBV9 to TRBJ2-3; 9 bases are shared with TRBD2. V trimming: 1 base; J trimming: 4 bases; junction bases outside the gene matches: 7. Germline V CDR1 and CDR2: SGDLS, YYNGEE. The CDR3 has 16 residues. The full variable domain, completed using reference TRBV9 and TRBJ2-3, is DSGVTQTPKHLITATGQRVTLRCSPRSGDLSVYWYQQSLDQGLQFLIQYYNGEERAKGNILERFSAQQFPDLHSELNLSSLELGDSALYFCASSVSGGRAPDTQYFGPGTRLTVL.

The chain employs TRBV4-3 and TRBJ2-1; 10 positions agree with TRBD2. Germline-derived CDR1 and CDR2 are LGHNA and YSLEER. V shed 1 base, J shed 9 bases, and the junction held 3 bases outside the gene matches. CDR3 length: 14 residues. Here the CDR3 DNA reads TGCGCCAGCAGCCAAGGGGCTAGCGGGAGTGAGCAGTTCTTC. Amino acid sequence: CASSQGASGSEQFF.

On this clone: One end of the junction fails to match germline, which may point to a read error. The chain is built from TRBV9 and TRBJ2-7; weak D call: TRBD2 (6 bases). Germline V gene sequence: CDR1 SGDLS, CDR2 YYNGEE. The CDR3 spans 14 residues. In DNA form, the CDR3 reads TGTGCCAGCACCCGCCGGGACGGGAGCCTTAACCGTGCCTTC. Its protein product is CASTRRDGSLNRAF.

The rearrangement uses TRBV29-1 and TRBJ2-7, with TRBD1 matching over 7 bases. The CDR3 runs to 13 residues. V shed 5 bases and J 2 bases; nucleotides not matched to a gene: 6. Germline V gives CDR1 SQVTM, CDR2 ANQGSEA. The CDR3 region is CSVKGARTYEQYF. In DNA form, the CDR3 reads TGCAGCGTTAAGGGGGCGAGGACCTACGAGCAGTACTTC.

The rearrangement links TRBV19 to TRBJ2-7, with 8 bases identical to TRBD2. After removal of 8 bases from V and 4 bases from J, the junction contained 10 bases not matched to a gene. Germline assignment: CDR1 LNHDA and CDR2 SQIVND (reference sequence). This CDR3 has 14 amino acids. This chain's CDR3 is CASGFPGGPYEQYF. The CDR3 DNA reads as TGTGCCAGTGGCTTCCCGGGAGGGCCATACGAGCAGTACTTC.

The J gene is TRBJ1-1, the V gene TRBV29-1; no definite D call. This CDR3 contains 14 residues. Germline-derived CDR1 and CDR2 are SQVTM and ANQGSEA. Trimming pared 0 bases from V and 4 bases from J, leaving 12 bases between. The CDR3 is CSVEDRSGFTEAFF. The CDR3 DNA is TGCAGCGTTGAAGATCGGTCCGGGTTCACTGAAGCTTTCTTT.

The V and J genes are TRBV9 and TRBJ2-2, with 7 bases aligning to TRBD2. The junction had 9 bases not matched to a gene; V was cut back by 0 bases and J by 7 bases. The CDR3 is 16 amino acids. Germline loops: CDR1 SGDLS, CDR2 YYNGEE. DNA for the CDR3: TGTGCCAGCAGCGTAGCTGGCGGGAGTGCGATCGGGGAGCTGTTTTTT. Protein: CASSVAGGSAIGELFF.

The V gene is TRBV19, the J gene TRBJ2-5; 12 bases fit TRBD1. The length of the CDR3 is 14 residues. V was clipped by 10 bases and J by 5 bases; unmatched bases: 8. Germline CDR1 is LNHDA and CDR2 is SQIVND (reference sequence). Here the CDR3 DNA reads TGTGCCACCGGAGGGACAGGGGGCTGGGAGACCCAGTACTTC. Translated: CATGGTGGWETQYF.

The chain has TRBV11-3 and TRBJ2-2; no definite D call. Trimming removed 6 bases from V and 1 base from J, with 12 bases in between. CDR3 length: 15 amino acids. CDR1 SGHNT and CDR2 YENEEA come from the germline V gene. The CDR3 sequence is CASSLRAVNTGELFF. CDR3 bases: TGTGCCAGCAGTTTACGGGCCGTGAACACCGGGGAGCTGTTTTTT.

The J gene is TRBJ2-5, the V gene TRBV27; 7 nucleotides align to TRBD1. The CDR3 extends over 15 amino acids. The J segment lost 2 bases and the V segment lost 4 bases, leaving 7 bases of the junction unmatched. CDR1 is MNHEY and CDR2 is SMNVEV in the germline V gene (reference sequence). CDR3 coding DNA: TGTGCCAGCAGTTCTATTCCGGGACAGCAAGAGACCCAGTACTTC. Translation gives CASSSIPGQQETQYF.

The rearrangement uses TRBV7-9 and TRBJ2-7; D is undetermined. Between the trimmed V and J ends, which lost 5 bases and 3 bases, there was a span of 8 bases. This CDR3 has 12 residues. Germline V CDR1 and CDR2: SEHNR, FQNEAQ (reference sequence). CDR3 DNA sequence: TGTGCCAGCAGCCATAATAACTACGAGCAGTACTTC. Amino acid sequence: CASSHNNYEQYF.

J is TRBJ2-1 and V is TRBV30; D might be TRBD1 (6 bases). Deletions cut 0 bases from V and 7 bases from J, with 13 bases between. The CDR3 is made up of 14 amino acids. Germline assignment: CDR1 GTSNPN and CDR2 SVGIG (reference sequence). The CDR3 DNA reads TGTGCCTGGAGTGTATTAGGACAGCAGAATGAGCAGTTCTTC. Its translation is CAWSVLGQQNEQFF.

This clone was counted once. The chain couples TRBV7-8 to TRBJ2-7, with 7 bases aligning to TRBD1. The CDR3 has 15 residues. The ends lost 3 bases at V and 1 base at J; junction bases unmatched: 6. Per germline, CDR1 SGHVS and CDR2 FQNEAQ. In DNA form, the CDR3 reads TGTGCCAGCAGCTTCCCCCAGGGGGATTCCTACGAGCAGTACTTC. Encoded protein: CASSFPQGDSYEQYF.

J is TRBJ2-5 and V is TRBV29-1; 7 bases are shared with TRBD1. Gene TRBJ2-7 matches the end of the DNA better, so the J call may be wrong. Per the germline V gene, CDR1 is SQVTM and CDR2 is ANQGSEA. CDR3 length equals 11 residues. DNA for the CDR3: TGCAGCGTTGTCGCAGGGGGCGAGCAGTACTTC. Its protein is CSVVAGGEQYF.

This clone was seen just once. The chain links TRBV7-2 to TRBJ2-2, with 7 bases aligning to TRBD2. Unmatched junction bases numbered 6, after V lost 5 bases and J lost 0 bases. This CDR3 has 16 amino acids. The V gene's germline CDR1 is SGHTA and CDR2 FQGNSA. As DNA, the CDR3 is TGTGCCAGCAGCCCAAGCGGGGTAACGAACACCGGGGAGCTGTTTTTT. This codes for CASSPSGVTNTGELFF.

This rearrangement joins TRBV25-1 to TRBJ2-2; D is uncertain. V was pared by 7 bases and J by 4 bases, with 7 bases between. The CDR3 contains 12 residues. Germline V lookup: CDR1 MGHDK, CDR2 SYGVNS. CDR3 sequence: CASTRSTGELFF. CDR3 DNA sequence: TGTGCCAGCACGCGGAGCACCGGGGAGCTGTTTTTT. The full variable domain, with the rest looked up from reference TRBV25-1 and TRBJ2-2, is EADIYQTPRYLVIGTGKKITLECSQTMGHDKMYWYQQDPGMELHLIHYSYGVNSTEKGDLSSESTVSRIRTEHFPLTLESARPSHTSQYLCASTRSTGELFFGEGSRLTVL.

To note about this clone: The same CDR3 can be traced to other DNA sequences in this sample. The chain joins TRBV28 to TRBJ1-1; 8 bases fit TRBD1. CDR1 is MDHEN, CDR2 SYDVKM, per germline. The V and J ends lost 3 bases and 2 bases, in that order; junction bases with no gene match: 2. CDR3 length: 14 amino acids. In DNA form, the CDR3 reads TGTGCCAGCAGTTTCGGACAGGGAAACACTGAAGCTTTCTTT. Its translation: CASSFGQGNTEAFF.